This T cell receptor beta chain is from a study of metastatic and nonmetastatic thyroid tumors. This clone has a count of ten or more. TCRdb re-called the PCR reads via MiXCR. The sample has some 46,000 clones; more than 20% are singletons. The CDR3 consists of 13 residues. Germline CDR1 SQVTM, CDR2 ANQGSEA. V lost 7 bases and J lost 1, with 14 bases in between. Patients were all untreated before their thyroid surgery. V is TRBV29-1 and J is TRBJ2-7, with a weak D call TRBD1 (5 bases). The receptor was isolated from a male donor with papillary thyroid cancer or a benign thyroid nodule (not recorded which). Some clones in this sample may be carry-over from other donors' samples. Sequencing was carried out using blood. The CDR3 sequence: CSAGPHGSYEQYF. DNA of the CDR3: TGCAGCGCAGGGCCGCATGGTTCCTACGAGCAGTACTTC.